One sample yielded the 27 T cell receptor beta chains listed below, sequenced in a study of blood T cell repertoires in COVID-19. Data came from immunoSEQ multiplex PCR; TCRdb stores just in-frame clones and leaves some out. The sample includes about 220,000 clones, roughly 84% of them seen just once. Sequencing input: peripheral blood. The receptors originated from a man aged 50-60 years with active or convalescent COVID-19.

The chain combines TRBV5-6 with TRBJ2-3; 9 nucleotides align to TRBD1. Trimming cost V 0 bases and J 8 bases; bases outside gene matches: 10. The CDR3 extends over 16 amino acids. Looked up from germline, CDR1 is SGHDT and CDR2 is YYEEEE. The CDR3 loop is CASSLEGQGRVRTQYF. DNA of the CDR3: TGTGCCAGCAGCTTGGAGGGACAGGGAAGGGTACGTACGCAGTATTTT.

The chain recombines TRBV18 with TRBJ2-3; D might be TRBD2 (6 bases). Germline loops: CDR1 KGHSH, CDR2 LQKENI. The V end was cut by 5 bases, the J end by 4 bases, with 16 bases between. The CDR3 extends over 15 amino acids. CDR3 DNA: TGTGCCAGCTCAACCATCGGCGGGGCCCCAGATACGCAGTATTTT. It encodes CASSTIGGAPDTQYF.

The V call is TRBV19, the J call TRBJ1-2; D might be TRBD1 (5 bases). CDR1 is LNHDA and CDR2 is SQIVND in the germline V gene (reference sequence). The CDR3 loop spans 14 amino acids. Trimming left V 3 bases short and J 7 bases short, with 15 bases between. The CDR3 DNA reads as TGTGCCAGTAGTATGGTAGGAGGGGCGATTGGCTACACCTTC. Amino acids: CASSMVGGAIGYTF.

The genes are TRBV3-1 (or the pseudogene TRBV3-2) and TRBJ1-2; TRBD1 matches 7 bases. The CDR3 spans 13 residues. V lost 4 bases to trimming and J lost 7 bases; unmatched junction nucleotides: 6. Germline CDR1 and CDR2: LGHDT and YNNKEL (reference sequence). The CDR3 region is CASSPTGIGGYTF. The CDR3 region has the DNA TGTGCCAGCAGCCCGACAGGGATTGGTGGCTACACCTTC.

CDR3: CASSQRTGLGYTF. The CDR3 DNA reads as TGTGCCAGCAGCCAGAGAACAGGGCTAGGCTACACCTTC. This chain connects TRBV3-1 (or the pseudogene TRBV3-2) to TRBJ1-2, with TRBD1 as a possible D gene (6 bases). The germline CDR1 and CDR2 sequences are LGHDT and YNNKEL (reference sequence). This CDR3 has 13 amino acids. Trimming pared 3 bases from V and 8 bases from J, leaving 13 bases between.

V gene TRBV7-2 combines with J gene TRBJ2-7; a weak D match, TRBD2 (5 bases). The CDR3 is 13 amino acids. V was cut by 0 bases and J by 8 bases, with 11 bases left in between. The germline CDR1 and CDR2 sequences are SGHTA and FQGNSA. The CDR3 loop reads CASSLASGTKQYF. CDR3 DNA: TGTGCCAGCAGCTTAGCGTCGGGAACTAAGCAGTACTTC. The entire variable domain, with the rest obtained from reference TRBV7-2 and TRBJ2-7, is as follows: GAGVSQSPSNKVTEKGKDVELRCDPISGHTALYWYRQSLGQGLEFLIYFQGNSAPDKSGLPSDRFSAERTGGSVSTLTIQRTQQEDSAVYLCASSLASGTKQYFGPGTRLTVT.

CDR3 bases: TGTGCCAGCAGTTGGTCGGGCAGGGTAGCTGGCCCCTATGGCTACACCTTC. Its translation: CASSWSGRVAGPYGYTF. This sequence joins TRBV27 and TRBJ1-2; possible D gene TRBD1, 5 bases. This CDR3 has 17 residues. CDR1 is MNHEY and CDR2 is SMNVEV in the germline V gene (reference sequence). Deletions cut 4 bases from V and 4 bases from J, with 22 bases between.

This sequence joins TRBV28 and TRBJ1-1; D is unclear. The V gene's germline CDR1 is MDHEN and CDR2 SYDVKM. Trimming cost V 7 bases and J 2 bases, with 5 bases left between them. The CDR3 is 11 residues long. CDR3 sequence: CASTKNTEAFF. As DNA, the CDR3 is TGTGCCAGCACAAAAAACACTGAAGCTTTCTTT.

A single count supports this clone. The chain uses TRBV15 and TRBJ2-3, with D perhaps TRBD2 (6 bases). V lost 0 bases and J 2 bases, leaving 24 bases between the germline ends. Per germline, CDR1 LNHNV and CDR2 YYDKDF (reference sequence). The CDR3 runs 20 residues. The DNA for the CDR3 is TGTGCCACCAGCAGAGATGTTGCGGGGACTCCCCCACGTCACACAGATACGCAGTATTTT. It yields the protein CATSRDVAGTPPRHTDTQYF.

The V and J genes are TRBV7-9 and TRBJ2-3, with D possibly being TRBD2 (5 bases). The CDR3 has 11 residues. Germline CDR1 and CDR2: SEHNR and FQNEAQ (reference sequence). The CDR3 DNA is TGTGCGGAGCGACTAAGGAACACGCAGTATTTT. Protein: CAERLRNTQYF. Complete variable domain (other parts from reference TRBV7-9 and TRBJ2-3): DTGVSQNPRHKITKRGQNVTFRCDPISEHNRLYWYRQTLGQGPEFLTYFQNEAQLEKSRLLSDRFSAERPKGSFSTLEIQRTEQGDSAMYLCAERLRNTQYFGPGTRLTVL.

V usage is TRBV5-4 and J usage is TRBJ2-3, with 9 nucleotides matching TRBD1. From germline, CDR1 is SGHNT and CDR2 YYREEE (reference sequence). The V and J ends lost 2 bases and 0 bases, in that order; junction bases with no gene match: 4. CDR3 length equals 16 residues. The CDR3 nucleotides are TGTGCCAGCAGCTTACGGACAGGGGCGAGCACAGATACGCAGTATTTT. Translating gives CASSLRTGASTDTQYF.

The chain recombines TRBV19 with TRBJ2-5; TRBD2 matches at 10 bases. This CDR3 has 15 amino acids. Trimming cost V 3 bases and J 3 bases; bases outside gene matches: 4. CDR1 LNHDA and CDR2 SQIVND come from the germline V gene (reference sequence). CDR3: CASSMASGGKETQYF. The CDR3 DNA sequence: TGTGCCAGTAGTATGGCTAGCGGGGGAAAAGAGACCCAGTACTTC. The variable domain in full, with the rest retrieved from reference TRBV19 and TRBJ2-5, is DGGITQSPKYLFRKEGQNVTLSCEQNLNHDAMYWYRQDPGQGLRLIYYSQIVNDFQKGDIAEGYSVSREKKESFPLTVTSAQKNPTAFYLCASSMASGGKETQYFGPGTRLLVL.

This sequence joins TRBV19 and TRBJ1-1; no clear D gene. CDR3 size: 14 residues. With 7 bases removed from V and 3 bases from J, the gap between germline ends came to 15 bases. Germline V gene sequence: CDR1 LNHDA, CDR2 SQIVND (reference sequence). CDR3 in DNA: TGTGCCAGTAATCGGGGAGGGAAATACACTGAAGCTTTCTTT. This encodes CASNRGGKYTEAFF.

The chain uses TRBV7-2 and TRBJ2-5; TRBD1 agrees at 8 bases. In germline, CDR1 is SGHTA, CDR2 FQGNSA. This CDR3 is built from 14 residues. The junction had 5 bases not matched to a gene; V was cut back by 4 bases and J by 4 bases. The chain's CDR3 is CASSSTGGSETQYF. For the CDR3, the DNA is TGTGCCAGCAGCTCCACAGGGGGATCAGAGACCCAGTACTTC.

This clone was counted a few times. The chain employs TRBV7-2 and TRBJ1-5, with 10 bases lining up with TRBD1. Unmatched junction bases numbered 7, after V lost 5 bases and J lost 6 bases. The germline V gene has CDR1 SGHTA and CDR2 FQGNSA. The CDR3 has 15 amino acids. Written as DNA, the CDR3 is TGTGCCAGCAGCCCGGGAGGGGACAGGGGTCAGCCCCAGCATTTT. The encoded protein is CASSPGGDRGQPQHF. Filled out from reference TRBV7-2 and TRBJ1-5, the complete variable domain reads GAGVSQSPSNKVTEKGKDVELRCDPISGHTALYWYRQSLGQGLEFLIYFQGNSAPDKSGLPSDRFSAERTGGSVSTLTIQRTQQEDSAVYLCASSPGGDRGQPQHFGDGTRLSIL.

The chain has TRBV6-2 or TRBV6-3 and TRBJ1-5, with D unclear. CDR3 size: 14 residues. The germline V gene encodes CDR1 MNHEY and CDR2 SVGEGT. Trimming cost V 6 bases and J 0 bases, with 9 bases left between them. CDR3 sequence (DNA): TGTGCCAGCAGCTCCAGACATAGCAATCAGCCCCAGCATTTT. Encoded protein: CASSSRHSNQPQHF.

This rearrangement joins TRBV5-4 to TRBJ2-3; 10 bases fit TRBD2. CDR1 is SGHNT, CDR2 YYREEE, per germline (reference sequence). This CDR3 spans 17 amino acids. Trimming at V came to 9 bases and at J to 0 bases, leaving 13 bases not matched to a gene. The CDR3 region has the DNA TGTGCCACCTCGAGGAGGACTAGCGGCTCTAGCACAGATACGCAGTATTTT. This codes for CATSRRTSGSSTDTQYF.

The rearrangement links TRBV5-4 to TRBJ1-4, with D possibly matching TRBD1 (6 bases). The CDR3 length is 15 residues. CDR1 and CDR2 (germline): SGHNT, YYREEE (reference sequence). Trimming shortened V by 0 bases and J by 4 bases, and 10 bases separated the two germline ends. CDR3 sequence: CASSLASQGNEKLFF. The CDR3 DNA follows: TGTGCCAGCAGCTTGGCTTCACAGGGTAATGAAAAACTGTTTTTT.

The CDR3 DNA sequence: TGTGCCAGCAGCTTAGGACTAGCGCAGTCCTACGAGCAGTACTTC. Translation gives CASSLGLAQSYEQYF. The V call is TRBV7-2, the J call TRBJ2-7; 8 positions agree with TRBD2. V was pared by 1 base and J by 1 base, with 3 bases of the junction left unmatched. From germline, CDR1 is SGHTA and CDR2 FQGNSA. The CDR3 totals 15 residues.

The CDR3 sequence is CATPTTGISYEQYF. As DNA, the CDR3 is TGTGCCACTCCGACTACGGGCATCTCCTACGAGCAGTACTTC. This rearrangement joins TRBV24-1 to TRBJ2-7, with D perhaps matching TRBD2 (5 bases). The V end lost 10 bases, the J end lost 0 bases, and 15 bases lay between the germline ends. The germline CDR1 and CDR2 sequences are KGHDR and SFDVKD. The CDR3 length is 14 residues.

V usage is TRBV24-1 and J usage is TRBJ1-2; D gene uncertain. Trimming removed 3 bases at V and 5 bases at J, with 9 bases between. The germline CDR1 and CDR2 sequences are KGHDR and SFDVKD. The CDR3 has 13 amino acids. CDR3 sequence reads: CATSDPYRYGYTF. The CDR3 bases are TGTGCCACCAGTGATCCCTACAGATATGGCTACACCTTC.

This clone occurred once. The chain recombines TRBV5-1 with TRBJ2-1; 8 bases are a match to TRBD2. Losses at the gene ends were 4 bases for V and 7 bases for J; bases not matched to a gene: 13. Germline V gene data show CDR1 as SGHRS and CDR2 as YFSETQ. The CDR3 runs to 16 residues. CDR3 coding DNA: TGCGCCAGCAGCCTGTCCGGGCTAGCGGGCCGAAATGAGCAGTTCTTC. Amino acids: CASSLSGLAGRNEQFF.

The count of this clone is one. V and J are TRBV5-1 and TRBJ1-4; D unresolved. CDR1 SGHRS and CDR2 YFSETQ come from the germline V gene. The ends were cut back, 4 bases at V and 0 bases at J, with 19 bases in the middle. This CDR3 has 18 amino acids. The CDR3 DNA reads as TGCGCCAGCAGCCCCGGAAGGAGCTCACCCTCAACTAATGAAAAACTGTTTTTT. This encodes CASSPGRSSPSTNEKLFF.

The V gene is TRBV5-6, the J gene TRBJ1-3; 8 nucleotides match TRBD1. Losses at the gene ends were 0 bases for V and 0 bases for J; bases not matched to a gene: 11. The germline gives CDR1 SGHDT, CDR2 YYEEEE. CDR3 length equals 19 residues. For the CDR3, the DNA is TGTGCCAGCAGCTTGGGCGGCAGGGGGCCCATGAGCTCTGGAAACACCATATATTTT. It encodes CASSLGGRGPMSSGNTIYF.

The rearrangement links TRBV28 to TRBJ1-6; 7 bases are a match to TRBD1. The CDR3 extends over 15 amino acids. V lost 6 bases, J lost 7 bases, and 9 bases stayed unmatched. From germline, CDR1 is MDHEN and CDR2 SYDVKM. This CDR3 is CASSPPGQINSPLHF. The CDR3 DNA reads TGTGCCAGCAGCCCTCCGGGACAGATCAATTCACCCCTCCACTTT.

The rearrangement links TRBV5-1 to TRBJ2-1; D is perhaps TRBD2 (6 bases). V lost 5 bases, J lost 10 bases, and 19 bases lay in between. This CDR3 spans 14 amino acids. Germline V gene data show CDR1 as SGHRS and CDR2 as YFSETQ. CDR3: CASRAGPGNFEQFF. CDR3 bases: TGCGCCAGCAGGGCGGGACCGGGTAATTTCGAGCAGTTCTTC.

V usage is TRBV7-8 and J usage is TRBJ2-1; 8 bases agree with TRBD1. Germline loops: CDR1 SGHVS, CDR2 FQNEAQ. Unmatched junction bases numbered 3, after V lost 5 bases and J lost 9 bases. The CDR3 covers 12 residues. The CDR3 reads CASSRQGLEQFF. CDR3 DNA sequence: TGTGCCAGCAGCCGACAGGGGCTTGAGCAGTTCTTC.